This T cell receptor beta chain was profiled in a study of blood T cell repertoires in COVID-19. Overall study: PBMCs, B-cell-depleted T cells, or T cells provided the cDNA or gDNA that made up the material.

CDR3 length: 17 amino acids. The J segment lost 4 bases and the V segment lost 0 bases, leaving 7 bases of the junction unmatched. CDR1 and CDR2 from the germline V gene are MNHEY and SMNVEV (reference sequence). TCRdb keeps only in-frame clones here, not all; method: immunoSEQ multiplex PCR. Here the sample spans roughly 330,000 clones, about 85% being singletons. This clonotype was sampled from a woman in her 30s who had recovered from COVID-19. Material: PBMCs or T cells enriched from blood (not recorded which). The rearrangement uses TRBV27 and TRBJ2-1, with 9 bases lining up with TRBD1. This CDR3 reads CASSLSVGQGGYNEQFF. The CDR3, as DNA: TGTGCCAGCAGTTTATCGGTGGGACAGGGAGGGTACAATGAGCAGTTCTTC.